This T cell receptor beta chain was sequenced for a study of blood T cell repertoires in COVID-19. At the level of the study: COVID-19 samples, acute and convalescent, were from the United States, Italy and Spain.

Study processing details: Scientists estimated how many nucleated cells there were by amplifying reference gene primers. Some clones are missing from TCRdb's copy, which holds only in-frame ones; the method was immunoSEQ multiplex PCR. D and trimming were read from the DNA, whereas the V and J calls and clone size are those reported in that table. The sample records about 150,000 clones, about 86% being singletons. Per the germline V gene, CDR1 is KGHSH and CDR2 is LQKENI. This CDR3 comprises 16 residues. V gave up 0 bases and J gave up 0 bases, with 9 bases separating them. This clone was counted only a few times.

The chain joins TRBV18 to TRBJ1-3; D is uncertain. The sequenced sample consisted of peripheral blood. This receptor was taken from a woman older than 75 with acute or convalescent COVID-19. The CDR3 sequence is CASSPPMQVSGNTIYF. Here the CDR3 DNA reads TGTGCCAGCTCACCACCGATGCAGGTCTCTGGAAACACCATATATTTT.